This T cell receptor (beta chain) was found in a study of shared clonotypes between healthy human individuals. About the study: The study drew on a couple of women and a few men aged 18 to 49 as donors. Each donor had three CD4 naive, three CD4 memory, two CD8 naive and one CD8 memory plate.

The protocol was immunoSEQ multiplex PCR, while the TCRdb copy is restricted to in-frame clones and leaves out a portion. The table records millions of clones, around 96% of them present only once. This clone was picked up one time. CD45RO-negative cells were positively selected for CCR7, leaving out terminally differentiated effector memory CD45RA+ cells. V lost 4 bases, J lost 4 bases, and 16 bases lay in between. Germline loops: CDR1 MNHNS, CDR2 SASEGT. This CDR3 has 16 residues. The chain links TRBV6-1 to TRBJ2-2; D may be TRBD1 or TRBD2 (6 bases each). Sequenced input: naive CD8+ T cells sorted from blood. The clonotype comes from a man younger than 35 in good health. The CDR3: CASSAFRTAGTGELFF. CDR3 nucleotide sequence: TGTGCCAGCAGTGCTTTTCGGACAGCGGGCACCGGGGAGCTGTTTTTT.